This TCR beta chain was profiled in a study of Ad26.COV2.S vaccination and SARS-CoV-2 variants. Study-wide points: CD8+ and CD4+ T cells specific for spike reportedly responded with substantial breadth after vaccination.

The assay was immunoSEQ multiplex PCR, and TCRdb's table has in-frame clones only and misses some. Here the sample spans about 350,000 clones, about 90% being singletons. The CDR3 is made up of 15 amino acids. Germline lookup yields CDR1 WNHNN and CDR2 SYGVQD (reference sequence). Trimming shortened V by 0 bases and J by 1 base, and 7 bases separated the two germline ends. A note on this clone: Its antigen is as yet unknown.

The V call is TRBV10-1, the J call TRBJ2-4; D perhaps matches TRBD1 (5 bases). The clonotype comes from a human donor who had recovered from COVID-19. Here the sequenced sample was peripheral blood, taken after recovery from COVID-19. CDR3 in DNA: TGCGCCAGCAGTGAGTCTCCAGGGGCCAAAAACATTCAGTACTTC. This gives the protein CASSESPGAKNIQYF.